This T cell receptor (beta chain) is from a study of T-cell memory formation after mild COVID-19. The study's findings and limits: Clones that got smaller from day 15 to 85 had even CD4/CD8, while clones growing later tipped toward CD4+. For second-wave clones that peaked at day 37, SARS-CoV-2 specificity went unverified. Several responding clones turned up in pre-infection memory, indicating that cross-reactive memory may have taken part. CD4+ contracting clones were found mainly in CM and EM, and CD8+ ones in EMRA.

This clonotype was detected many times. Antigen unknown. A single record per CDR3 protein comes from TCRdb applying MiXCR to the 5' RACE reads. The repertoire holds roughly 560,000 distinct CDR3 sequences, 20% seen once, with approximately 13% in the top ten. This CDR3 is 13 amino acids long. CDR1 is SGHRS, CDR2 YFSETQ, per germline. Germline trimming cut 4 bases from V and 8 bases from J; bases unmatched to any gene: 6. The sequencing sample was made of PBMCs or a T cell subset sorted from them (not recorded which). The chain combines TRBV5-1 with TRBJ1-1; TRBD1 agrees at 9 bases. The clonotype comes from an adult woman who had mild COVID-19 (a few samples of this study predate the infection). Cell type and time point are not known. CDR3: CASSPQGAREAFF. CDR3 DNA sequence: TGCGCCAGCAGCCCACAGGGGGCGCGGGAAGCTTTCTTT.